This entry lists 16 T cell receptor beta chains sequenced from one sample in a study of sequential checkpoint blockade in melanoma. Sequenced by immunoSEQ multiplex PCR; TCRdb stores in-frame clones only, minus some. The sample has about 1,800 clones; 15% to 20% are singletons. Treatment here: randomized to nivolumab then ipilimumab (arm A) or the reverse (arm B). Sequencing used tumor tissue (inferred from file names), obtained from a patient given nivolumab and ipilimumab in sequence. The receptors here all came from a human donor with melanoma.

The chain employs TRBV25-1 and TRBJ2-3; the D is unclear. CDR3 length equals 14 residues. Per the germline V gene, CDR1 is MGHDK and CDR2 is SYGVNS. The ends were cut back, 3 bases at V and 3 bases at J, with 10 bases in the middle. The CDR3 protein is CASSERSLTDTQYF. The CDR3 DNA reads TGTGCCAGCAGTGAGAGGTCATTGACAGATACGCAGTATTTT.

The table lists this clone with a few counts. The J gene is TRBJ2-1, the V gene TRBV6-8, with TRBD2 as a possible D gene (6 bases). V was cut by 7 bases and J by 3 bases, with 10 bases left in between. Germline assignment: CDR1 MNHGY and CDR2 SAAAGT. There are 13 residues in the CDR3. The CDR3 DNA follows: TGTGCCAGCAATAGCGGCCTCTACAATGAGCAGTTCTTC. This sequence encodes CASNSGLYNEQFF.

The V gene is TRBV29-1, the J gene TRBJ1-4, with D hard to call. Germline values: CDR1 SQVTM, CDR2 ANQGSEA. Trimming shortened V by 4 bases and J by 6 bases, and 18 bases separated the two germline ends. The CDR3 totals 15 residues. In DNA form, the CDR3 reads TGCAGCGTTGTAGGCGCAGATAGTGGTTATGAAAAACTGTTTTTT. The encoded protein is CSVVGADSGYEKLFF.

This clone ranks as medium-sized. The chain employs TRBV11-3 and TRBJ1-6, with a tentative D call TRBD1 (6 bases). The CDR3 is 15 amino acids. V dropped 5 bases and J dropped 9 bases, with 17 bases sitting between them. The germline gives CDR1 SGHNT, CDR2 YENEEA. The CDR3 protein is CASSVGLQGFSPLHF. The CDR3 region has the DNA TGTGCCAGCAGCGTCGGTTTGCAGGGGTTTTCACCCCTCCACTTT. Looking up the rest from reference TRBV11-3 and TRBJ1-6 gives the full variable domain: EAGVVQSPRYKIIEKKQPVAFWCNPISGHNTLYWYLQNLGQGPELLIRYENEEAVDDSQLPKDRFSAERLKGVDSTLKIQPAELGDSAVYLCASSVGLQGFSPLHFGNGTRLTVT.

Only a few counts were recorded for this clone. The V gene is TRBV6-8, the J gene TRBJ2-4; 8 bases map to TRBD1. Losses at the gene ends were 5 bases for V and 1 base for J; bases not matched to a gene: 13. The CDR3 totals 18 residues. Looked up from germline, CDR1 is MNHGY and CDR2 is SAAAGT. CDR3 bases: TGTGCCAGCAGTCCCGGGACAGGCCTAACTCGGGCCAAAAACATTCAGTACTTC. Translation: CASSPGTGLTRAKNIQYF.

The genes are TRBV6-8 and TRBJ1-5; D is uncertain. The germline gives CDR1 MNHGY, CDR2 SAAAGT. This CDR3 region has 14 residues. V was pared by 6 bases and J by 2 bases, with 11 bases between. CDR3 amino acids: CASSPGEGNQPQHF. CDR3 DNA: TGTGCCAGCAGCCCCGGGGAAGGCAATCAGCCCCAGCATTTT.

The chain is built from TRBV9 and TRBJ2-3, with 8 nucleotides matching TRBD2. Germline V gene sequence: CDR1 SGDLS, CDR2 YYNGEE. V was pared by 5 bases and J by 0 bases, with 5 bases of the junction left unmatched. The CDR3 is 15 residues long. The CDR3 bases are TGTGCCAGCAGGGCTAGCGGGCGGAGCACAGATACGCAGTATTTT. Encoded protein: CASRASGRSTDTQYF.

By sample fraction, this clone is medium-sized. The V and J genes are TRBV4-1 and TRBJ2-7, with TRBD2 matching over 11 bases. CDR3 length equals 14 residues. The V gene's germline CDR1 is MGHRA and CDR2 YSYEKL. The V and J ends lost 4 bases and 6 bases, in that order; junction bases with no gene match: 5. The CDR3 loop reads CASSLLAGGGEQYF. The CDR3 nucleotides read TGCGCCAGCAGCCTTCTAGCGGGAGGCGGCGAGCAGTACTTC.

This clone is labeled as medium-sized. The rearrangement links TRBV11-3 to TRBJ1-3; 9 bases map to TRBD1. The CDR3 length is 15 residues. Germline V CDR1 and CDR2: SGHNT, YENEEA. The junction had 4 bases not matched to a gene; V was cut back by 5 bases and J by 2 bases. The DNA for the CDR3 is TGTGCCAGCAGCCTAAGACAGGGGGCTGGAAACACCATATATTTT. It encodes CASSLRQGAGNTIYF.

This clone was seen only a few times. The CDR3 DNA reads as TGTGCCAGCAGTTACGATATCACGGGACTAGCGGGGATCAATGAGCAGTTCTTC. Encoded protein: CASSYDITGLAGINEQFF. The gene calls are TRBV6-8 and TRBJ2-1; 13 bases are a match to TRBD2. The CDR3 totals 18 residues. The ends lost 2 bases at V and 6 bases at J; junction bases unmatched: 10. Germline lookup yields CDR1 MNHGY and CDR2 SAAAGT.

The CDR3 DNA reads TGTGCCAGCTCACCTTGGACAGGGGAGGTGGTCCTGACTTTC. Protein product: CASSPWTGEVVLTF. The chain combines TRBV18 with TRBJ2-6, with 9 bases identical to TRBD1. Germline V gives CDR1 KGHSH, CDR2 LQKENI. Unmatched junction bases numbered 7, after V lost 3 bases and J lost 13 bases. The CDR3 is made up of 14 amino acids.

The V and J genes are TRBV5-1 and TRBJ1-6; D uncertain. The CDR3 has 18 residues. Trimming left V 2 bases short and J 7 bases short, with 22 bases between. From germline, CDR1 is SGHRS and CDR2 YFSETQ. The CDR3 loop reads CASSFGDGWELGNSPLHF. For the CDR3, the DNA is TGCGCCAGCAGCTTCGGGGATGGCTGGGAATTGGGCAATTCACCCCTCCACTTT.

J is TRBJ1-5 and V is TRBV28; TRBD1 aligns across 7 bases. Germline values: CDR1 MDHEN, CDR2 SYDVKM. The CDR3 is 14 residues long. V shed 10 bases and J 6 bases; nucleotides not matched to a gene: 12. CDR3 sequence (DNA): TGTGCCACCCTGAGACAGGGCGGGGGTCAGCCCCAGCATTTT. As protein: CATLRQGGGQPQHF.

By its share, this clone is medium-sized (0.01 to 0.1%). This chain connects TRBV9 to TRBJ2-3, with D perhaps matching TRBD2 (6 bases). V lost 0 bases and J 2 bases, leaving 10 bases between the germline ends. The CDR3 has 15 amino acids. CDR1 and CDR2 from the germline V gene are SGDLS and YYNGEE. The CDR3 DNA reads TGTGCCAGCAGCGTAGAGGGACTGTACACAGATACGCAGTATTTT. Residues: CASSVEGLYTDTQYF.

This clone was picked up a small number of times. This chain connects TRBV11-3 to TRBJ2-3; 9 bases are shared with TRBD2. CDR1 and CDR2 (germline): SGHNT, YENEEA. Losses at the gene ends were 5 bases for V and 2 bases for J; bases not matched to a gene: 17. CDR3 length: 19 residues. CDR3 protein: CASSEPGTSPILFTDTQYF. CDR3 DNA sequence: TGTGCCAGCAGCGAACCCGGGACTAGCCCAATCCTTTTCACAGATACGCAGTATTTT.

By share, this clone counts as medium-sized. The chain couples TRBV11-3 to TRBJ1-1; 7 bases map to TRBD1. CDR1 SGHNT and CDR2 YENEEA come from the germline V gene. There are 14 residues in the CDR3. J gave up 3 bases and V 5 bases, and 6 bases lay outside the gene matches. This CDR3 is CASSQHRGDTEAFF. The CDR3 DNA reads TGTGCCAGCAGCCAACACAGGGGCGACACTGAAGCTTTCTTT.